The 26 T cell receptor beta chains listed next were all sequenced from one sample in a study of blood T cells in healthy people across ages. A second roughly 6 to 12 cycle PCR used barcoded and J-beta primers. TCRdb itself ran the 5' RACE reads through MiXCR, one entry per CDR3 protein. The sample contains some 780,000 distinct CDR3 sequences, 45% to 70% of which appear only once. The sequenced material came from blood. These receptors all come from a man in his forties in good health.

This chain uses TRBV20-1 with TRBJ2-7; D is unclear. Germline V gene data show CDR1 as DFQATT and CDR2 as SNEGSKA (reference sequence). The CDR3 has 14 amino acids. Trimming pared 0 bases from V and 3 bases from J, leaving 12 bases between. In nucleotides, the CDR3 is TGCAGTGCTAGAGATTGGCAAACAGACTACGAGCAGTACTTC. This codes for CSARDWQTDYEQYF.

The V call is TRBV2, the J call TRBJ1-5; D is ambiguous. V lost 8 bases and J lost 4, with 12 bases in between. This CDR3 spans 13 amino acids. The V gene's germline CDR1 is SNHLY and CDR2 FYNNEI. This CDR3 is CASGREVNQPQHF. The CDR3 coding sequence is TGTGCCAGCGGTCGAGAGGTTAATCAGCCCCAGCATTTT.

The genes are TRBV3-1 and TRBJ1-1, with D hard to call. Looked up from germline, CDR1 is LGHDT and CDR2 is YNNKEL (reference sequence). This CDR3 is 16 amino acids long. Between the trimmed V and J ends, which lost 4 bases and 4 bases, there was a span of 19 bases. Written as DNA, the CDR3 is TGTGCCAGCAGCCTTTCCTCCCCTCTCGGGCTCACTGAAGCTTTCTTT. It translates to CASSLSSPLGLTEAFF.

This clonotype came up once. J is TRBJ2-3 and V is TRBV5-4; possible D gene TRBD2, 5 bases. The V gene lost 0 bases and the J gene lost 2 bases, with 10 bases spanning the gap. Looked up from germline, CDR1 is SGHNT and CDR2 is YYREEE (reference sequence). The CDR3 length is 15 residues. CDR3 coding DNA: TGTGCCAGCAGCTTGGTTGACGGGATCACAGATACGCAGTATTTT. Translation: CASSLVDGITDTQYF.

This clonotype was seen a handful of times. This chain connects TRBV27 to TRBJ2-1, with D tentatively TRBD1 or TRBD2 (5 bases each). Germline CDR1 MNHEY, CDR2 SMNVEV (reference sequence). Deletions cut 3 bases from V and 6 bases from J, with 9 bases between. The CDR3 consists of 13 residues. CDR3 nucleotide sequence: TGTGCCAGCAGTTTGGGACCTAGCAATGAGCAGTTCTTC. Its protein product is CASSLGPSNEQFF.

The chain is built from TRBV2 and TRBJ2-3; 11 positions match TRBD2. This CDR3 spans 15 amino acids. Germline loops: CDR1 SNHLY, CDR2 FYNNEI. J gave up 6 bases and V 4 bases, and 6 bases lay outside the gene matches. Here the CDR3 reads CASSASGGTSDTQYF. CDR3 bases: TGTGCCAGCAGTGCTAGCGGGGGGACATCGGATACGCAGTATTTT.

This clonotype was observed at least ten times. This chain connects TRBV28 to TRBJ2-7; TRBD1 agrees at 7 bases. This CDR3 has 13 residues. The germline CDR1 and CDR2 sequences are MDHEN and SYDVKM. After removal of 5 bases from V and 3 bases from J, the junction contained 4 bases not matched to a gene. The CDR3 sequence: CASSVRQGYEQYF. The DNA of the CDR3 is TGTGCCAGCAGTGTCCGACAGGGCTACGAGCAGTACTTC.

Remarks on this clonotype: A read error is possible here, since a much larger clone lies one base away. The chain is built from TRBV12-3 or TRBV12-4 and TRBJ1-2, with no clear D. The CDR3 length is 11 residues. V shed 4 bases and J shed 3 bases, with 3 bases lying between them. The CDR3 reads CASSSHYGYTF. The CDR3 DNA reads TGTGCCAGCAGTTCCCACTATGGCTACACCTTC.

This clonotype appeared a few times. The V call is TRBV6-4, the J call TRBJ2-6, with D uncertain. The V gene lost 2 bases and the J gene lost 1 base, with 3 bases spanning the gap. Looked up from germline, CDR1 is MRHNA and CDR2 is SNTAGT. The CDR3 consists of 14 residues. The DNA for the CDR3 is TGTGCCAGCAGTGACGTTTCTGGGGCCAACGTCCTGACTTTC. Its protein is CASSDVSGANVLTF.

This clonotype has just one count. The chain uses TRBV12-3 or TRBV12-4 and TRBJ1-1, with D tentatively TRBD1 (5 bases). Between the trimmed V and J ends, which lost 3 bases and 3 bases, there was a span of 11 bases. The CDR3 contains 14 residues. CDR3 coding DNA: TGTGCCAGCAGTTTCGGGACGCAATACACTGAAGCTTTCTTT. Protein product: CASSFGTQYTEAFF.

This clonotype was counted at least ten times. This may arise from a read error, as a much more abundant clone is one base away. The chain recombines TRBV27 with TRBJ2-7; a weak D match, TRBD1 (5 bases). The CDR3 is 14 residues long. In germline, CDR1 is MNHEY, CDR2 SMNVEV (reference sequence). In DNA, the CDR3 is TGTGCCAGCAGTGTATCGAAGGGGTCCTACGAGCAGTACTTC. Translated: CASSVSKGSYEQYF.

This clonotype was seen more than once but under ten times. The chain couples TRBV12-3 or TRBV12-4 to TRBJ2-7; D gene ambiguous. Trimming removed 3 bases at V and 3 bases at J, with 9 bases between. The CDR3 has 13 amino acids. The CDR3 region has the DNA TGTGCCAGCAGTTTTCACTCATACTACGAGCAGTACTTC. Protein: CASSFHSYYEQYF.

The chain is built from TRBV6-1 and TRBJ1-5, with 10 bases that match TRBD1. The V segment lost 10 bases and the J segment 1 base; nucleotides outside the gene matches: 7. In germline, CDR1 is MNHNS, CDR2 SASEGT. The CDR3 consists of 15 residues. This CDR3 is CATMTGGESNQPQHF. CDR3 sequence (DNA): TGTGCCACCATGACAGGGGGCGAAAGCAATCAGCCCCAGCATTTT.

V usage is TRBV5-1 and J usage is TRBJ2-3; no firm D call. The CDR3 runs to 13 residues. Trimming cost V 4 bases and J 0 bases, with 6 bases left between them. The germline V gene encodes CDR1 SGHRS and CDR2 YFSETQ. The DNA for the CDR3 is TGCGCCAGCAGCAAGGACAGCACAGATACGCAGTATTTT. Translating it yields CASSKDSTDTQYF.

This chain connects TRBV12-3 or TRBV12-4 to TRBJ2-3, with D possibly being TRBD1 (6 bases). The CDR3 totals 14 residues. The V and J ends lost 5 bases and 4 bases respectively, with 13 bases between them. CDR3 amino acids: CASSLDRSADTQYF. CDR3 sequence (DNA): TGTGCCAGCAGTCTGGACAGAAGCGCAGATACGCAGTATTTT.

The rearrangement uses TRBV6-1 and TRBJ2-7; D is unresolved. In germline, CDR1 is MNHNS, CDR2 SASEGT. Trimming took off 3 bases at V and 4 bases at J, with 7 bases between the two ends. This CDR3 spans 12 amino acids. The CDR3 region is CASSELGYEQYF. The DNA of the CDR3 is TGTGCCAGCAGTGAGTTAGGGTACGAGCAGTACTTC.

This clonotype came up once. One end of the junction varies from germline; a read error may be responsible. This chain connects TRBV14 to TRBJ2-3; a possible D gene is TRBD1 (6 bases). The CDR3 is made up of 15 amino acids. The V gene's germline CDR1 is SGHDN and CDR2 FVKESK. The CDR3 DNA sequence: TGTGCCAGCAGCCCCACGTCCAGGGGATCAGATGCGCAGTATTTT. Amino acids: CASSPTSRGSDAQYF.

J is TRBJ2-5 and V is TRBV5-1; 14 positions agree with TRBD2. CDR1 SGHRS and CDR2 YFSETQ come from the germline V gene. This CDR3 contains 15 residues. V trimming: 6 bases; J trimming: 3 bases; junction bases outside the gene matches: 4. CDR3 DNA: TGCGCCAGCAACCGACTAGCGGGAGGGAAAGAGACCCAGTACTTC. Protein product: CASNRLAGGKETQYF. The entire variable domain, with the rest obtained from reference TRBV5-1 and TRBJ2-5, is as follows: KAGVTQTPRYLIKTRGQQVTLSCSPISGHRSVSWYQQTPGQGLQFLFEYFSETQRNKGNFPGRFSGRQFSNSRSEMNVSTLELGDSALYLCASNRLAGGKETQYFGPGTRLLVL.

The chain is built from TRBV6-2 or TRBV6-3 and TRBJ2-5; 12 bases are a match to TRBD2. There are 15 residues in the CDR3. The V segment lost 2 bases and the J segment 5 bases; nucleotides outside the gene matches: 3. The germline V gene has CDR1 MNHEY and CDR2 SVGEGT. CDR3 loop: CASSYQGTSGETQYF. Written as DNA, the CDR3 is TGTGCCAGCAGTTACCAAGGGACTAGCGGGGAGACCCAGTACTTC.

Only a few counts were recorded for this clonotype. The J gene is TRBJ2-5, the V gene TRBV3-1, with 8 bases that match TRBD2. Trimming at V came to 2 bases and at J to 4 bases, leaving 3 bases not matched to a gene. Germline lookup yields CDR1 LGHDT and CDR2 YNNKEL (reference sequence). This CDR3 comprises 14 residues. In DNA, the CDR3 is TGTGCCAGCAGCCAACGGGGGGGCGGAGAGACCCAGTACTTC. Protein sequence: CASSQRGGGETQYF.

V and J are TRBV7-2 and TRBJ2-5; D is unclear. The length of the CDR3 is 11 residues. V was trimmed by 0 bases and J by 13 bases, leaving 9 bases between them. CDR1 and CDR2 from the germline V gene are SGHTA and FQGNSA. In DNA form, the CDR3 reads TGTGCCAGCAGCTTAGCCCAACAGACGTACTTC. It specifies CASSLAQQTYF.

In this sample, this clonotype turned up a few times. The CDR3 is CSVGRAGANVLTF. In nucleotides, the CDR3 is TGCAGCGTTGGCCGAGCCGGGGCCAACGTCCTGACTTTC. V usage is TRBV29-1 and J usage is TRBJ2-6; D remains ambiguous. Germline assignment: CDR1 SQVTM and CDR2 ANQGSEA. This CDR3 region has 13 residues. The V end lost 4 bases, the J end lost 4 bases, and 8 bases lay between the germline ends.

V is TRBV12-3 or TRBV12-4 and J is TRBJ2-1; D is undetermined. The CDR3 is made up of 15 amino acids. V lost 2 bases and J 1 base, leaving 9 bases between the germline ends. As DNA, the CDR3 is TGTGCCAGCAGTTTACAGGCACAATCCTACAATGAGCAGTTCTTC. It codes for CASSLQAQSYNEQFF.

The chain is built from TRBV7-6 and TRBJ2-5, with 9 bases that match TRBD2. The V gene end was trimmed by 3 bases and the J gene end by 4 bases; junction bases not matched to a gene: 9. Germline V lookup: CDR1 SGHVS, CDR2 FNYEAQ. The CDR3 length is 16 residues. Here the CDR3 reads CASSLVLAGSPETQYF. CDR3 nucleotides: TGTGCCAGCAGCTTGGTCCTAGCGGGATCCCCAGAGACCCAGTACTTC.

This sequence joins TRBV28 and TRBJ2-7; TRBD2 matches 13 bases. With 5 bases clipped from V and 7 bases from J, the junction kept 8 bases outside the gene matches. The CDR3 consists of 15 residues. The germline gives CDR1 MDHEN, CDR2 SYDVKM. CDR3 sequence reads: CASSETSGRADEQYF. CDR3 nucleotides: TGTGCCAGCAGTGAAACTAGCGGGAGGGCCGATGAGCAGTACTTC. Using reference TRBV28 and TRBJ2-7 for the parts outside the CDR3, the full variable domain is DVKVTQSSRYLVKRTGEKVFLECVQDMDHENMFWYRQDPGLGLRLIYFSYDVKMKEKGDIPEGYSVSREKKERFSLILESASTNQTSMYLCASSETSGRADEQYFGPGTRLTVT.

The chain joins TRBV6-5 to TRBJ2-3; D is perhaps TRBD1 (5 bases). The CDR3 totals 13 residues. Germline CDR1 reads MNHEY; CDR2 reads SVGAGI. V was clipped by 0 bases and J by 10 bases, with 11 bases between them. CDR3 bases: TGTGCCAGCAGTTACTCGGGGCGCCGGGCGCAGTATTTT. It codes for CASSYSGRRAQYF.